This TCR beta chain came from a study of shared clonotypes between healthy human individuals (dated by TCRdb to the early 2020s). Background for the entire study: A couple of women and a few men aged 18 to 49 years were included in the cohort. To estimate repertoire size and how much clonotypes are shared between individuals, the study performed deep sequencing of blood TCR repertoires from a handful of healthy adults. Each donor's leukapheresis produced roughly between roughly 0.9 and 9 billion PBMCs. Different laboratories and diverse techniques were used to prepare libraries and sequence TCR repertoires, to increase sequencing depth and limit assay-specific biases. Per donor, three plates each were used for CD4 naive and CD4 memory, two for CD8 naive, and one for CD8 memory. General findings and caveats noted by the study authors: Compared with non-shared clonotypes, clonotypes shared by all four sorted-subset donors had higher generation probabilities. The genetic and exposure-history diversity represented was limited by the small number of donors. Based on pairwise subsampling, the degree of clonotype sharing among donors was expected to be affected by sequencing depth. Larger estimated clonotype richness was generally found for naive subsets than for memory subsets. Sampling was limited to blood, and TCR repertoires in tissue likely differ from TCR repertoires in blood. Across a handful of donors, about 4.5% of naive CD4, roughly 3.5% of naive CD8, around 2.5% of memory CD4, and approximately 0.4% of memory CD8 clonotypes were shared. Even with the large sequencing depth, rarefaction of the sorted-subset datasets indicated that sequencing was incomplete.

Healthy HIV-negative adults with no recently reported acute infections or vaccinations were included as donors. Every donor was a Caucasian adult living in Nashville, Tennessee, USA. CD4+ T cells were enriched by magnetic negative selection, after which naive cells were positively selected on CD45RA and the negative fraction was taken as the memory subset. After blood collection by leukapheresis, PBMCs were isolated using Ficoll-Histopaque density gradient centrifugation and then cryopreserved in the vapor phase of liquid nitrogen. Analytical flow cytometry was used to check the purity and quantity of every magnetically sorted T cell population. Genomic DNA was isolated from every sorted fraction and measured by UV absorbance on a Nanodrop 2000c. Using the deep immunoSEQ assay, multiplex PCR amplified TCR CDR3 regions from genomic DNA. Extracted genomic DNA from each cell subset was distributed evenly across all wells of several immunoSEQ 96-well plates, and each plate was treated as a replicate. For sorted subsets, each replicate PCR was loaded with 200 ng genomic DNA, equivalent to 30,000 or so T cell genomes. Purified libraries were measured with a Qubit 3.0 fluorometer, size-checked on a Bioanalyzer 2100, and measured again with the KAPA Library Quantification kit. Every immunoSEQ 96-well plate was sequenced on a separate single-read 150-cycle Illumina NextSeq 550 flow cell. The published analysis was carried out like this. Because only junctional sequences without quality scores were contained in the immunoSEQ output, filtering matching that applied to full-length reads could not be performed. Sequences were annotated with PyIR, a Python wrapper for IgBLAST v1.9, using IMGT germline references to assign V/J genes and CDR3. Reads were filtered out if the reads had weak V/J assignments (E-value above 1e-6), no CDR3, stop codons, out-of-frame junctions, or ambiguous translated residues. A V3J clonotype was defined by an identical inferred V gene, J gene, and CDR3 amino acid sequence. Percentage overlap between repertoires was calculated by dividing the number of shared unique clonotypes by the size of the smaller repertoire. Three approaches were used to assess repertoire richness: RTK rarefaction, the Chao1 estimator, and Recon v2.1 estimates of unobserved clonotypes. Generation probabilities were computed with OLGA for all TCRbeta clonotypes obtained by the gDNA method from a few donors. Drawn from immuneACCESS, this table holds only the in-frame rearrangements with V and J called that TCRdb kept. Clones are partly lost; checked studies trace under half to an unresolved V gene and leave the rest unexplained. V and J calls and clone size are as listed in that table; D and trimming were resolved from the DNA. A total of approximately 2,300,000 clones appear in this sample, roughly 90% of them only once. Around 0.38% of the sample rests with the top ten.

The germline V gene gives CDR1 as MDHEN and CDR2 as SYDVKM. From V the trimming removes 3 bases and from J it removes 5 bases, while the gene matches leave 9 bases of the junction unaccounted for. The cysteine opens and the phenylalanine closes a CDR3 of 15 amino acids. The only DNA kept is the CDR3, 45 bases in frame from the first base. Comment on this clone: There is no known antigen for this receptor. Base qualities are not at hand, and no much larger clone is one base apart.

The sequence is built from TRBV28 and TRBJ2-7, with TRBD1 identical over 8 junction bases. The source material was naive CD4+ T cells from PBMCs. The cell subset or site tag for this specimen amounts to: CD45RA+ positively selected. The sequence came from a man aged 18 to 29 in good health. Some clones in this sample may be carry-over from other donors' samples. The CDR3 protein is CASSFQGAGKNEQYF. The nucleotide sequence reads TGTGCCAGCAGTTTTCAGGGGGCGGGCAAGAACGAGCAGTACTTC.